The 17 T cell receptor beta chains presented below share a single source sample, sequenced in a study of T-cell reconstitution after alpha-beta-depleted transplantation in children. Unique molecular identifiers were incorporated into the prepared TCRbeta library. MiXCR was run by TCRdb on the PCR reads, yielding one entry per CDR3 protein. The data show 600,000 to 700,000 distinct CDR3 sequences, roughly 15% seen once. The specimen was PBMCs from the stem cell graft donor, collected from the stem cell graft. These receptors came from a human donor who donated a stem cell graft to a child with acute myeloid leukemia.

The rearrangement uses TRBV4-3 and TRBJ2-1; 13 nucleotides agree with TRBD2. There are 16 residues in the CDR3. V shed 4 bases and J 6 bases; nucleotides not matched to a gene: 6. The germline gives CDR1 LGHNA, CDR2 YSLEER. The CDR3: CASSRGTSGDGNEQFF. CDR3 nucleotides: TGCGCCAGCAGCCGCGGGACTAGCGGGGACGGCAATGAGCAGTTCTTC.

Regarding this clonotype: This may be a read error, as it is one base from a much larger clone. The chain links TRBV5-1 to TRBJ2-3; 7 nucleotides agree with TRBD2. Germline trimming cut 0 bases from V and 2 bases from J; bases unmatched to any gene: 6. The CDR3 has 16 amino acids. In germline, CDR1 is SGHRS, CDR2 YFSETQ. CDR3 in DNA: TGCGCCAGCAGCTTGGGAGTAGCGGGTGCCACAGATACGCAGTATTTT. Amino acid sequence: CASSLGVAGATDTQYF.

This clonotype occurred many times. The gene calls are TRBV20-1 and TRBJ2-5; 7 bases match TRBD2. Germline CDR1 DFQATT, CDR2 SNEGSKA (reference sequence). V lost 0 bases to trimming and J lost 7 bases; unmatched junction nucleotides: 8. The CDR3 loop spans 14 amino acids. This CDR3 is CSARESGVGVTQYF. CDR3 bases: TGCAGTGCTAGAGAGAGCGGGGTTGGGGTGACCCAGTACTTC.

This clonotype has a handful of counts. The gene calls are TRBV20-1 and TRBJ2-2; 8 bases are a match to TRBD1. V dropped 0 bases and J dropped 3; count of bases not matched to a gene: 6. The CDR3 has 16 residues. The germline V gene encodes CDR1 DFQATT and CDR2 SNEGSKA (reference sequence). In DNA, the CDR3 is TGCAGTGCTAGAGAGACAGGGGAGCCGGACACCGGGGAGCTGTTTTTT. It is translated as CSARETGEPDTGELFF.

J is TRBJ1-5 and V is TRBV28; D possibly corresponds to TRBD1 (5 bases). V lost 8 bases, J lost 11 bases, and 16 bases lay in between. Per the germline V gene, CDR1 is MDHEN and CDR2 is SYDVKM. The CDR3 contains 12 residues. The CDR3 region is CASRQGIKAQHF. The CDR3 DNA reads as TGTGCCAGCCGGCAGGGCATCAAGGCCCAGCATTTT.

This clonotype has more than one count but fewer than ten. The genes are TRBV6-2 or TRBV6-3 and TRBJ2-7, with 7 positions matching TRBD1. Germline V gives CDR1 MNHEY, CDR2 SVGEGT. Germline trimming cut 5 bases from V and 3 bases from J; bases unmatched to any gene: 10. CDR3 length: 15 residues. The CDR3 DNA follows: TGTGCCAGCAGTCTCCCGACAGGGACAATCTACGAGCAGTACTTC. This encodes CASSLPTGTIYEQYF.

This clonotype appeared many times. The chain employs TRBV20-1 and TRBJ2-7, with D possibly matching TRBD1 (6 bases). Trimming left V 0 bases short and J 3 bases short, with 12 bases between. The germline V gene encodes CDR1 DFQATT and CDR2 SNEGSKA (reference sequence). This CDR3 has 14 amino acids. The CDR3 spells CSARDPQGNYEQYF. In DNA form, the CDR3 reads TGCAGTGCTAGAGATCCACAGGGCAACTACGAGCAGTACTTC.

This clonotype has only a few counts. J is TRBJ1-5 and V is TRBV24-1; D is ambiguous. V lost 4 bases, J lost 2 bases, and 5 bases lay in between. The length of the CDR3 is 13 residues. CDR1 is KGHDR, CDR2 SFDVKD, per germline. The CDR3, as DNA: TGTGCCACCAGTGAGGGCCGCAATCAGCCCCAGCATTTT. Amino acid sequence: CATSEGRNQPQHF.

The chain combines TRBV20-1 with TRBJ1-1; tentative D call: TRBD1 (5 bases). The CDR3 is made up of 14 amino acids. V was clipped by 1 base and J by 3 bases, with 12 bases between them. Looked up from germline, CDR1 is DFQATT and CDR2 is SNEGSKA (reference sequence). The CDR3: CSARVGVVDTEAFF. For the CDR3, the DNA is TGCAGTGCTAGAGTAGGGGTTGTTGACACTGAAGCTTTCTTT.

The DNA of the CDR3 is TGCAGCGTTGGGACAGGGCTATCCACCGGGGAGCTGTTTTTT. The encoded protein is CSVGTGLSTGELFF. V is TRBV29-1 and J is TRBJ2-2; 8 nucleotides line up with TRBD1. The CDR3 is 14 amino acids. The germline V gene encodes CDR1 SQVTM and CDR2 ANQGSEA. V lost 4 bases to trimming and J lost 4 bases; unmatched junction nucleotides: 5.

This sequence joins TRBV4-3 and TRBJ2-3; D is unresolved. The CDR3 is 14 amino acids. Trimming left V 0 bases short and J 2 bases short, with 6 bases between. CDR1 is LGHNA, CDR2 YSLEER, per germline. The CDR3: CASSQDRFTDTQYF. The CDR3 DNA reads TGCGCCAGCAGCCAAGATCGCTTCACAGATACGCAGTATTTT.

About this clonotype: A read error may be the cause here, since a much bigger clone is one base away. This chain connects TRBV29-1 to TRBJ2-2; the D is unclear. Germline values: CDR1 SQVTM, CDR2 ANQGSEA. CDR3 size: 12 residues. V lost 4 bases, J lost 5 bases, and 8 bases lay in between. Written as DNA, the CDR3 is TGCAGCGTTGGGCGGAAAACCGGGGAGCTGTTTTTT. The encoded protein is CSVGRKTGELFF.

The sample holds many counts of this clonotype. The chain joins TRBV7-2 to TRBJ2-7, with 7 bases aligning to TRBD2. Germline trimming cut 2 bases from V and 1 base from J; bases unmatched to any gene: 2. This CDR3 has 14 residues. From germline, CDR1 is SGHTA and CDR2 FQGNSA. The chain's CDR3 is CASSLPGGSYEQYF. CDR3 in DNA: TGTGCCAGCAGCTTACCCGGGGGGTCCTACGAGCAGTACTTC. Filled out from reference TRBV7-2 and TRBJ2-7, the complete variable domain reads GAGVSQSPSNKVTEKGKDVELRCDPISGHTALYWYRQSLGQGLEFLIYFQGNSAPDKSGLPSDRFSAERTGGSVSTLTIQRTQQEDSAVYLCASSLPGGSYEQYFGPGTRLTVT.

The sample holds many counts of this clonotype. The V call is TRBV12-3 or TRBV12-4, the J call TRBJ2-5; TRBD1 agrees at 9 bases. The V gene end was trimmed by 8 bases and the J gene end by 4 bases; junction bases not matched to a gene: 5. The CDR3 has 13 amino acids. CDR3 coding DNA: TGTGCCAGCTCACTGACAGGGGGAGAGACCCAGTACTTC. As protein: CASSLTGGETQYF.

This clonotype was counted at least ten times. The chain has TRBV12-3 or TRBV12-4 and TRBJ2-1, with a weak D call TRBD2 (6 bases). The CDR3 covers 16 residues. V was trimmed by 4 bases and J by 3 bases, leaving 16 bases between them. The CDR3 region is CASSSVVGGGYNEQFF. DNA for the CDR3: TGTGCCAGCAGTTCGGTCGTTGGGGGAGGCTACAATGAGCAGTTCTTC.

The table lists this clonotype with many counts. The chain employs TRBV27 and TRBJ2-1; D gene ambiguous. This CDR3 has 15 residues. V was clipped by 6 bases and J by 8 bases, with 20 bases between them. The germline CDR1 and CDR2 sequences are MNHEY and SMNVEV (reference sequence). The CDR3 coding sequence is TGTGCCAGCAGCCGCCTGAGCCGTATAGGCGATGAGCAGTTCTTC. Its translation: CASSRLSRIGDEQFF.

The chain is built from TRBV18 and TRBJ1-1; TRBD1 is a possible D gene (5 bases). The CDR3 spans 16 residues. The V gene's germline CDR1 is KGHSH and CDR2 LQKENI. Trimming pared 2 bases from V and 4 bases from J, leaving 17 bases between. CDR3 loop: CASSPGGTPSGTEAFF. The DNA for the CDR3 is TGTGCCAGCTCACCAGGAGGGACCCCCAGTGGCACTGAAGCTTTCTTT.